These 17 T cell receptor beta chains were all obtained from the same sample, sequenced in a study of cytomegalovirus exposure and HLA in healthy donors. The primer mix had 60 Vbeta and 13 Jbeta primers. TCRdb's copy holds only in-frame clones and misses some; the assay was immunoSEQ multiplex PCR. This table has 150,000 or so clones, around 75% appearing once. Sequenced material: PBMCs. The receptor source for this set is a man aged 40-49 years in good health and CMV-seronegative.

The count of this clone is one. The gene calls are TRBV4-2 and TRBJ2-5, with 7 bases matching TRBD2. The CDR3 length is 15 residues. Trimming took 6 bases from V and 2 from J; bases not matched to a gene: 9. Germline CDR1 and CDR2: LGHNA and YNFKEQ. The CDR3 loop reads CASRPQRGKQETQYF. The DNA for the CDR3 is TGTGCCAGCAGACCACAGCGGGGAAAACAAGAGACCCAGTACTTC.

The CDR3 sequence: CASSLVFGQDYYTF. The CDR3 DNA is TGCGCCAGCAGCTTGGTTTTTGGACAGGACTACTACACCTTC. The rearrangement links TRBV5-1 to TRBJ1-2; 7 nucleotides line up with TRBD1. V trimming: 0 bases; J trimming: 10 bases; junction bases outside the gene matches: 9. The CDR3 sequence is 14 residues long. Germline loops: CDR1 SGHRS, CDR2 YFSETQ.

This clone qualifies as medium-sized (0.01 to 0.1%). The chain is built from TRBV19 and TRBJ1-1; perhaps TRBD1 as D (6 bases). Trimming shortened V by 6 bases and J by 5 bases, and 13 bases separated the two germline ends. Germline assignment: CDR1 LNHDA and CDR2 SQIVND (reference sequence). There are 13 residues in the CDR3. CDR3: CASRAGVYTEAFF. The DNA for the CDR3 is TGTGCCAGTAGAGCAGGGGTTTATACTGAAGCTTTCTTT.

The rearrangement links TRBV4-3 to TRBJ1-1, with D perhaps matching TRBD1 (6 bases). The germline V gene encodes CDR1 LGHNA and CDR2 YSLEER. This CDR3 spans 14 amino acids. The V gene lost 1 base and the J gene lost 4 bases, with 10 bases spanning the gap. The CDR3 bases are TGCGCCAGCAGCCAAGGAGTAGGGGGCACTGAAGCTTTCTTT. This codes for CASSQGVGGTEAFF.

The chain employs TRBV4-2 and TRBJ2-5; 7 bases map to TRBD2. Germline V lookup: CDR1 LGHNA, CDR2 YNFKEQ. The CDR3 has 15 residues. J was trimmed by 2 bases and V by 7 bases; bases with no gene match: 10. CDR3 in amino acids: CASNPGAGVQETQYF. The CDR3 DNA reads TGTGCCAGCAATCCCGGCGCGGGGGTTCAAGAGACCCAGTACTTC.

J is TRBJ2-3 and V is TRBV4-1; TRBD2 agrees at 7 bases. V lost 4 bases to trimming and J lost 6 bases; unmatched junction nucleotides: 13. CDR1 MGHRA and CDR2 YSYEKL come from the germline V gene. This CDR3 contains 16 residues. The CDR3 loop reads CASSLRRGLRLDTQYF. CDR3 DNA sequence: TGCGCCAGCAGCCTTCGAAGGGGACTACGGCTGGATACGCAGTATTTT.

This clone was found once. The chain uses TRBV4-1 and TRBJ1-2, with a possible D match to TRBD1 (5 bases). This CDR3 has 15 amino acids. Per the germline V gene, CDR1 is MGHRA and CDR2 is YSYEKL. V was shortened by 0 bases and J by 6 bases, with 14 bases between the two germline ends. CDR3 coding DNA: TGCGCCAGCAGCCAAGATACGATCAGGGAGGATGGCTACACCTTC. It yields the protein CASSQDTIREDGYTF.

On this clone: Other nucleotide sequences from this sample produce the same CDR3. The chain links TRBV10-3 to TRBJ1-5, with TRBD1 identical over 9 bases. V dropped 4 bases and J dropped 4; count of bases not matched to a gene: 2. The CDR3 is 14 residues long. The germline V gene encodes CDR1 ENHRY and CDR2 SYGVKD. As DNA, the CDR3 is TGTGCCATCAGTGCAGGACAGGGGAATCAGCCCCAGCATTTT. Its translation: CAISAGQGNQPQHF.

This chain joins TRBV28 and TRBJ1-6, with TRBD1 matching over 7 bases. Trimming at V came to 5 bases and at J to 7 bases, leaving 8 bases not matched to a gene. Germline assignment: CDR1 MDHEN and CDR2 SYDVKM. CDR3 length equals 15 residues. The CDR3 nucleotides are TGTGCCAGCAGTCGAAACACAGGGGTCAATTCACCCCTCCACTTT. This sequence encodes CASSRNTGVNSPLHF.

V and J are TRBV28 and TRBJ2-7, with D perhaps matching TRBD1 (5 bases). The CDR3 totals 14 residues. Trimming cost V 3 bases and J 0 bases, with 9 bases left between them. The V gene's germline CDR1 is MDHEN and CDR2 SYDVKM. The CDR3 DNA is TGTGCCAGCAGTTTCGCGGACACCTCCTACGAGCAGTACTTC. Translating gives CASSFADTSYEQYF.

J is TRBJ2-7 and V is TRBV6-5; possible D gene TRBD2, 5 bases. The CDR3 has 14 amino acids. Looked up from germline, CDR1 is MNHEY and CDR2 is SVGAGI. Deletions cut 5 bases from V and 6 bases from J, with 17 bases between. The CDR3 nucleotides read TGTGCCAGCAGTCGCGACCCGGAGGTAATCGAGCAGTACTTC. It specifies CASSRDPEVIEQYF.

CDR3 residues: CASRPAGSTDTQYF. The CDR3 nucleotides are TGTGCCAGCAGACCAGCGGGTAGCACAGATACGCAGTATTTT. J is TRBJ2-3 and V is TRBV7-2, with D maybe TRBD2 (6 bases). Germline assignment: CDR1 SGHTA and CDR2 FQGNSA. The ends were cut back, 6 bases at V and 0 bases at J, with 10 bases in the middle. This CDR3 region has 14 residues. The full variable domain, rest sourced from reference TRBV7-2 and TRBJ2-3, is GAGVSQSPSNKVTEKGKDVELRCDPISGHTALYWYRQSLGQGLEFLIYFQGNSAPDKSGLPSDRFSAERTGGSVSTLTIQRTQQEDSAVYLCASRPAGSTDTQYFGPGTRLTVL.

The gene calls are TRBV2 and TRBJ2-2; TRBD2 matches at 8 bases. The CDR3 totals 17 residues. The J segment lost 5 bases and the V segment lost 6 bases, leaving 14 bases of the junction unmatched. Per germline, CDR1 SNHLY and CDR2 FYNNEI. The CDR3 bases are TGTGCCAGCAGAGCCAGCCCGGGACTAGTAGGAACCGGGGAGCTGTTTTTT. Its translation: CASRASPGLVGTGELFF.

The V gene is TRBV5-1, the J gene TRBJ2-3; 12 nucleotides agree with TRBD1. V trimming: 4 bases; J trimming: 1 base; junction bases outside the gene matches: 4. CDR3 size: 16 residues. Germline CDR1 reads SGHRS; CDR2 reads YFSETQ. The CDR3 DNA reads as TGCGCCAGCAGCCGGGACAGGGGGCGAGGCACAGATACGCAGTATTTT. Protein: CASSRDRGRGTDTQYF.

This clone has a handful of counts. The chain has TRBV2 and TRBJ1-5, with TRBD1 matching 7 bases. The germline V gene has CDR1 SNHLY and CDR2 FYNNEI. This CDR3 is built from 13 residues. V lost 6 bases to trimming and J lost 7 bases; unmatched junction nucleotides: 6. The CDR3 sequence is CASRRQGGQPQHF. CDR3 DNA: TGTGCCAGCAGGCGACAGGGCGGACAGCCCCAGCATTTT.

In the case of this clone: Additional DNA sequences in this sample encode the identical CDR3. CDR3 DNA sequence: TGCGCCAGCAGCCCGGAGGTAGGGGAAAAACTGTTTTTT. This gives the protein CASSPEVGEKLFF. V gene TRBV5-1 combines with J gene TRBJ1-4; no firm D call. V shed 4 bases and J shed 8 bases, with 12 bases lying between them. The CDR3 runs 13 residues. Germline V lookup: CDR1 SGHRS, CDR2 YFSETQ.

The V and J genes are TRBV4-1 and TRBJ2-3; 8 nucleotides agree with TRBD1. Germline V gene data show CDR1 as MGHRA and CDR2 as YSYEKL. The V segment lost 5 bases and the J segment 5 bases; nucleotides outside the gene matches: 6. The CDR3 spans 14 residues. The CDR3 region is CASSFPTGVDTQYF. As DNA, the CDR3 is TGCGCCAGCAGCTTTCCGACAGGGGTAGATACGCAGTATTTT.